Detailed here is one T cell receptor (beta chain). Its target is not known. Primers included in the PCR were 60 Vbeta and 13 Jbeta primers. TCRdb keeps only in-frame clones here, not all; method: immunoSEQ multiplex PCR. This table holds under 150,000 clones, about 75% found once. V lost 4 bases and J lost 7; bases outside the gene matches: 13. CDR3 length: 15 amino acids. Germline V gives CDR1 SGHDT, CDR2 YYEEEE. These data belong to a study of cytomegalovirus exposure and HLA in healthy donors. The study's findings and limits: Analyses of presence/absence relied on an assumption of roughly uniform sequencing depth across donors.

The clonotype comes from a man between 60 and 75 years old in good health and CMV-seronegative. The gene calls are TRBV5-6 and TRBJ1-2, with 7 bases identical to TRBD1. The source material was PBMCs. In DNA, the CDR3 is TGTGCCAGCAGCCCTACCCCGGGACAGCGAACTGGCTACACCTTC. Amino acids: CASSPTPGQRTGYTF.